This entry is about one T cell receptor (beta chain). In the authors' workflow: The authors estimated nucleated cell counts from reference gene primer amplification. The repertoire was sequenced with immunoSEQ multiplex PCR; TCRdb's copy has only in-frame clones and lacks some. That table supplies the V and J calls and clone size; D and trimming were determined from the DNA. The repertoire holds about 250,000 clones, with just under 85% as singletons. These data are taken from a study of blood T cell repertoires in COVID-19. As for the study in general: COVID-19 samples collected from the United States, Italy and Spain covered acute and convalescent phases. The cDNA or gDNA used as material had been derived from T cells, B-cell-depleted T cells, or PBMCs.

Germline loops: CDR1 MDHEN, CDR2 SYDVKM. Trimming pared 3 bases from V and 2 bases from J, leaving 16 bases between. The CDR3 consists of 16 residues. The chain has TRBV28 and TRBJ1-1; D may be TRBD1 (5 bases). The clonotype was recovered from a man aged 80 or over with acute or convalescent COVID-19. Sample: peripheral blood. CDR3 region: CASSLGDVGGNTEAFF. Written as DNA, the CDR3 is TGTGCCAGCAGTTTGGGCGACGTCGGGGGTAACACTGAAGCTTTCTTT.